The 21 T cell receptor beta chains below were found in one sample sequenced in a study of early T cells in non-severe SARS-CoV-2 infection. TCRdb redid the calling of the 5' RACE reads with MiXCR, one entry per CDR3 protein. Here the sample spans fewer than 85,000 distinct CDR3 sequences, around 15% being singletons. Specimen: whole blood. Source of these receptors: an adult who was a healthcare worker with PCR-confirmed SARS-CoV-2 infection or an uninfected control (not recorded which).

This clonotype has only a few counts. J is TRBJ2-7 and V is TRBV5-1; possibly TRBD1 for D (5 bases). Germline V CDR1 and CDR2: SGHRS, YFSETQ. The CDR3 loop spans 16 amino acids. V lost 3 bases and J 1 base, leaving 17 bases between the germline ends. CDR3 sequence: CASSSRTRPSSYEQYF. The CDR3 coding sequence is TGCGCCAGCAGCTCCAGGACACGTCCCTCTTCCTACGAGCAGTACTTC. The entire variable domain, with the rest obtained from reference TRBV5-1 and TRBJ2-7, is as follows: KAGVTQTPRYLIKTRGQQVTLSCSPISGHRSVSWYQQTPGQGLQFLFEYFSETQRNKGNFPGRFSGRQFSNSRSEMNVSTLELGDSALYLCASSSRTRPSSYEQYFGPGTRLTVT.

This clonotype came up many times. The chain carries TRBV5-4 and TRBJ2-3, with no clear D. The CDR3 extends over 13 amino acids. V dropped 4 bases and J dropped 2 bases, with 8 bases sitting between them. The germline V gene encodes CDR1 SGHNT and CDR2 YYREEE (reference sequence). This CDR3 is CASSPAHTDTQYF. CDR3 bases: TGTGCCAGCAGCCCGGCCCACACAGATACGCAGTATTTT.

V and J are TRBV12-3 or TRBV12-4 and TRBJ2-3; the match to TRBD1 covers 9 bases. This CDR3 comprises 13 residues. J was trimmed by 4 bases and V by 9 bases; bases with no gene match: 5. CDR3 nucleotide sequence: TGTGCCAGTAAACAGGGGGCCGCAGATACGCAGTATTTT. It encodes CASKQGAADTQYF.

This clonotype was seen a handful of times. The chain links TRBV5-1 to TRBJ1-2; D is ambiguous. Germline V gene lookup returns CDR1 SGHRS and CDR2 YFSETQ. The ends were cut back, 2 bases at V and 3 bases at J, with 14 bases in the middle. The CDR3 covers 15 residues. CDR3 sequence: CASSFGPGVDYGYTF. CDR3 DNA sequence: TGCGCCAGCAGCTTTGGACCGGGTGTCGACTATGGCTACACCTTC. The entire variable domain, with the rest obtained from reference TRBV5-1 and TRBJ1-2, is as follows: KAGVTQTPRYLIKTRGQQVTLSCSPISGHRSVSWYQQTPGQGLQFLFEYFSETQRNKGNFPGRFSGRQFSNSRSEMNVSTLELGDSALYLCASSFGPGVDYGYTFGSGTRLTVV.

The V and J genes are TRBV27 and TRBJ2-7, with D unresolved. In germline, CDR1 is MNHEY, CDR2 SMNVEV (reference sequence). The CDR3 is 14 amino acids. With 11 bases removed from V and 5 bases from J, the gap between germline ends came to 22 bases. CDR3 sequence (DNA): TGTGCCGAGTGCCGGGCATACCCCCTCCACGAGCAGTACTTC. Translated, it gives CAECRAYPLHEQYF.

This clonotype was counted ten times or more. V is TRBV9 and J is TRBJ1-4; a possible D gene is TRBD1 (6 bases). Trimming removed 4 bases from V and 7 bases from J, with 14 bases in between. Looked up from germline, CDR1 is SGDLS and CDR2 is YYNGEE. The CDR3 is 14 amino acids. The CDR3 is CASSRQGGLEKLFF. The CDR3 bases are TGTGCCAGCAGCCGTCAAGGGGGGCTTGAAAAACTGTTTTTT.

This sequence joins TRBV4-2 and TRBJ2-5; TRBD2 matches at 8 bases. The germline V gene encodes CDR1 LGHNA and CDR2 YNFKEQ. V was clipped by 3 bases and J by 5 bases; unmatched bases: 17. CDR3 length: 18 residues. The CDR3 reads CASSQGTRRDGQRETQYF. CDR3 DNA sequence: TGTGCCAGCAGCCAGGGGACTAGAAGAGACGGCCAGCGGGAGACCCAGTACTTC.

Points on this clonotype: Germline is not matched at one junction end, which may reflect a read error. V gene TRBV7-7 combines with J gene TRBJ2-5; possible D gene TRBD1, 5 bases. CDR1 is SSHAT and CDR2 is FNYEAQ in the germline V gene (reference sequence). The CDR3 covers 13 residues. CDR3 nucleotide sequence: TGTGCTAGCAGCAGTGACAGAGAAGAGACCCAGTACTTC. Amino acids: CASSSDREETQYF.

This clonotype was counted many times. The chain combines TRBV29-1 with TRBJ2-1; 11 bases map to TRBD1. Unmatched junction bases numbered 2, after V lost 7 bases and J lost 0 bases. This CDR3 is built from 14 residues. In germline, CDR1 is SQVTM, CDR2 ANQGSEA. CDR3 loop: CSAGTGGSYNEQFF. CDR3 nucleotide sequence: TGCAGCGCTGGGACAGGGGGCTCCTACAATGAGCAGTTCTTC.

V and J are TRBV12-3 or TRBV12-4 and TRBJ1-6, with D possibly matching TRBD1 (5 bases). V was cut by 7 bases and J by 10 bases, with 17 bases left in between. This CDR3 contains 14 residues. In DNA, the CDR3 is TGTGCCAGCACCCGGGAGGGACGGCAATCACCCCTCCACTTT. Encoded protein: CASTREGRQSPLHF.

The CDR3 nucleotides read TGTGCCAGCAGTGAATCTGCGCGTACCTCCTACAATGAGCAGTTCTTC. Its translation is CASSESARTSYNEQFF. The gene calls are TRBV2 and TRBJ2-1; D is ambiguous. Germline lookup yields CDR1 SNHLY and CDR2 FYNNEI. This CDR3 region has 16 residues. V was trimmed by 2 bases and J by 0 bases, leaving 11 bases between them.

This clonotype was observed a handful of times. The J gene is TRBJ2-3, the V gene TRBV4-2; 11 nucleotides align to TRBD2. V shed 3 bases, J shed 0 bases, and the junction held 5 bases outside the gene matches. CDR1 and CDR2 from the germline V gene are LGHNA and YNFKEQ. The length of the CDR3 is 17 residues. The chain's CDR3 is CASSHGTSGSSTDTQYF. The CDR3 DNA is TGTGCCAGCAGCCACGGGACTAGCGGTTCTAGCACAGATACGCAGTATTTT.

The gene calls are TRBV12-3 or TRBV12-4 and TRBJ2-7; TRBD1 matches at 10 bases. V shed 5 bases, J shed 5 bases, and the junction held 12 bases outside the gene matches. The CDR3 is 16 amino acids. The CDR3 nucleotides read TGTGCCAGCAGTAAGGACAGGGGGACCTCGGGCCACGAGCAGTACTTC. Its protein is CASSKDRGTSGHEQYF.

The genes are TRBV5-1 and TRBJ2-6; D is unclear. Deletions cut 1 base from V and 0 bases from J, with 8 bases between. The CDR3 is 16 amino acids. Germline CDR1 reads SGHRS; CDR2 reads YFSETQ. The CDR3 DNA follows: TGCGCCAGCAGCTTGATTCTTTCCTCTGGGGCCAACGTCCTGACTTTC. Protein product: CASSLILSSGANVLTF.

V is TRBV3-1 and J is TRBJ1-6, with a weak D call TRBD1 (6 bases). Germline CDR1 and CDR2: LGHDT and YNNKEL (reference sequence). The CDR3 covers 15 residues. V dropped 5 bases and J dropped 7 bases, with 15 bases sitting between them. The CDR3 region is CASSVQQGGNSPLHF. CDR3 nucleotide sequence: TGTGCCAGCAGCGTCCAACAGGGCGGCAATTCACCCCTCCACTTT. Drawing the rest from reference TRBV3-1 and TRBJ1-6, the complete variable domain is DTAVSQTPKYLVTQMGNDKSIKCEQNLGHDTMYWYKQDSKKFLKIMFSYNNKELIINETVPNRFSPKSPDKAHLNLHINSLELGDSAVYFCASSVQQGGNSPLHFGNGTRLTVT.

This clonotype showed up just a few times. The J gene is TRBJ1-2, the V gene TRBV12-3 or TRBV12-4; no clear D gene. The ends were cut back, 5 bases at V and 2 bases at J, with 15 bases in the middle. The CDR3 loop spans 15 amino acids. The CDR3 spells CASSLYGNSNYGYTF. DNA of the CDR3: TGTGCCAGCAGTCTATACGGGAACTCGAACTATGGCTACACCTTC.

The chain uses TRBV7-8 and TRBJ2-7, with D hard to call. The CDR3 consists of 13 residues. V was cut by 5 bases and J by 2 bases, with 10 bases left in between. Per the germline V gene, CDR1 is SGHVS and CDR2 is FQNEAQ. DNA of the CDR3: TGTGCCAGCAGCCCCCTCATCCCCTACGAGCAGTACTTC. Protein sequence: CASSPLIPYEQYF.

This clonotype has only a few counts. The chain joins TRBV29-1 to TRBJ2-4; D assignment may be TRBD1 or TRBD2 (5 bases each). Trimming took off 6 bases at V and 6 bases at J, with 15 bases between the two ends. The length of the CDR3 is 13 residues. From germline, CDR1 is SQVTM and CDR2 ANQGSEA. CDR3 sequence reads: CSVEGRERNIQYF. In DNA form, the CDR3 reads TGCAGCGTCGAGGGCAGGGAGCGAAACATTCAGTACTTC.

This chain joins TRBV7-2 and TRBJ2-7; tentatively, D is TRBD1 (5 bases). With 5 bases removed from V and 4 bases from J, the gap between germline ends came to 24 bases. The CDR3 length is 17 residues. The germline V gene encodes CDR1 SGHTA and CDR2 FQGNSA. Here the CDR3 reads CASSTPSGRGRSYEQYF. The CDR3 DNA sequence: TGTGCCAGCAGCACCCCCTCTGGTAGGGGAAGGAGTTACGAGCAGTACTTC.

V usage is TRBV7-3 and J usage is TRBJ2-7, with 9 nucleotides matching TRBD2. Trimming took 2 bases from V and 3 from J; bases not matched to a gene: 5. Germline CDR1 reads SGHTA; CDR2 reads FQGTGA. The CDR3 runs 15 residues. The DNA for the CDR3 is TGTGCCAGCAGCTTAGGGACTAGCAGCTTCTACGAGCAGTACTTC. Protein product: CASSLGTSSFYEQYF.

The V call is TRBV4-3, the J call TRBJ2-2; 8 positions match TRBD1. The CDR3 sequence is 19 residues long. The V and J ends lost 0 bases and 0 bases, in that order; junction bases with no gene match: 9. Germline V gives CDR1 LGHNA, CDR2 YSLEER. CDR3 coding DNA: TGCGCCAGCAGCCAAGAAGCTGTCAGGGGGCGTACGAACACCGGGGAGCTGTTTTTT. Protein: CASSQEAVRGRTNTGELFF.